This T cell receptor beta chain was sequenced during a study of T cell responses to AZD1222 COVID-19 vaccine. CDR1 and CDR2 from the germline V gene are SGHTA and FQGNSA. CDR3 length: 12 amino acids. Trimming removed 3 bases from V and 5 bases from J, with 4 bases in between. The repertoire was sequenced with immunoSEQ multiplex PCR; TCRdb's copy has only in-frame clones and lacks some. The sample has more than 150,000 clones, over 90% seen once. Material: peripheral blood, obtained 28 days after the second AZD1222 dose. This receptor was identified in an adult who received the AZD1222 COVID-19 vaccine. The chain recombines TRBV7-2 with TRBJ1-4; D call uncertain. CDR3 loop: CASSFVNEKLFF. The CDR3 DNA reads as TGTGCCAGCAGCTTCGTAAATGAAAAACTGTTTTTT.